What follows are 20 T cell receptor beta chains derived from one specimen sequenced in a study of CD8 T cells in Susac syndrome. It was with random hexamers that roughly 0.5 to 1 ug RNA was reverse transcribed. MiXCR, applied by TCRdb to the immunoSEQ multiplex PCR reads, yields one record per CDR3 protein. This table holds nearly 200,000 distinct CDR3 sequences, roughly 95% found once. The source material was CD4+ T cells from PBMCs. All receptors come from a human donor with multiple sclerosis.

This chain uses TRBV12-3 or TRBV12-4 with TRBJ2-1; D not resolved. The CDR3 is made up of 15 amino acids. Trimming took off 6 bases at V and 0 bases at J, with 12 bases between the two ends. The CDR3 bases are TGTGCCAGCAGCCGCCGGGCTAGCTCCTACAATGAGCAGTTCTTC. Translated: CASSRRASSYNEQFF.

The chain recombines TRBV19 with TRBJ2-2; D remains unclear. The germline V gene encodes CDR1 LNHDA and CDR2 SQIVND (reference sequence). The CDR3 has 12 residues. V was clipped by 5 bases and J by 5 bases, with 6 bases between them. CDR3 amino acids: CASSWYTGELFF. The DNA of the CDR3 is TGTGCCAGTAGTTGGTATACCGGGGAGCTGTTTTTT.

The V and J genes are TRBV20-1 and TRBJ2-1; 10 positions agree with TRBD2. V gave up 4 bases and J gave up 5 bases; unmatched junction bases: 5. The CDR3 extends over 14 amino acids. Germline loops: CDR1 DFQATT, CDR2 SNEGSKA (reference sequence). The CDR3 DNA reads as TGCAGTGCTAATAGCGGGAGGAGAGACAATGAGCAGTTCTTC. This codes for CSANSGRRDNEQFF.

CDR3 nucleotide sequence: TGTGCCAGCAGCGTAACACCATCCTACGAGCAGTACTTC. Translating gives CASSVTPSYEQYF. The rearrangement uses TRBV9 and TRBJ2-7; D uncertain. The ends were cut back, 1 base at V and 1 base at J, with 6 bases in the middle. CDR3 length: 13 residues. In germline, CDR1 is SGDLS, CDR2 YYNGEE.

This chain uses TRBV20-1 with TRBJ1-1; no definite D call. V lost 5 bases and J 1 base, leaving 11 bases between the germline ends. CDR1 is DFQATT, CDR2 SNEGSKA, per germline (reference sequence). CDR3 size: 13 residues. The CDR3 DNA reads as TGCAGTGCTCGCACCACAGCGAACACTGAAGCTTTCTTT. The encoded protein is CSARTTANTEAFF.

This clonotype was recorded once. This rearrangement joins TRBV30 to TRBJ1-4; a possible D gene is TRBD1 (6 bases). The CDR3 sequence is 14 residues long. The germline V gene has CDR1 GTSNPN and CDR2 SVGIG (reference sequence). V lost 5 bases, J lost 1 base, and 11 bases lay in between. This CDR3 reads CAWGIGGTNEKLFF. CDR3 nucleotides: TGTGCCTGGGGCATAGGGGGAACTAATGAAAAACTGTTTTTT.

The gene calls are TRBV24-1 and TRBJ2-2; a weak D match, TRBD1 (6 bases). The V gene lost 4 bases and the J gene lost 8 bases, with 16 bases spanning the gap. From germline, CDR1 is KGHDR and CDR2 SFDVKD. The CDR3 is 15 amino acids. The CDR3 loop reads CATSDHKIQGGELFF. DNA of the CDR3: TGTGCCACCAGTGACCATAAAATACAGGGTGGGGAGCTGTTTTTT.

V usage is TRBV6-1 and J usage is TRBJ2-3; TRBD1 might be the D (6 bases). V lost 5 bases, J lost 1 base, and 22 bases lay in between. This CDR3 is 18 amino acids long. Germline V gives CDR1 MNHNS, CDR2 SASEGT. In DNA, the CDR3 is TGTGCCAGCAGTCGCAACCCACCCTTAGGGGGAGGCACAGATACGCAGTATTTT. Protein: CASSRNPPLGGGTDTQYF.

This rearrangement joins TRBV12-3 or TRBV12-4 to TRBJ2-3; D is perhaps TRBD1 (6 bases). CDR3 length: 16 amino acids. V was cut by 4 bases and J by 0 bases, with 14 bases left in between. The CDR3 loop is CASSSRVRGSTDTQYF. In DNA, the CDR3 is TGTGCCAGCAGTTCTAGGGTCAGGGGTAGCACAGATACGCAGTATTTT.

This chain links TRBV12-3 or TRBV12-4 with TRBJ2-1, with D unclear. The CDR3 sequence is 13 residues long. V gave up 9 bases and J gave up 7 bases, with 16 bases separating them. The chain's CDR3 is CASRELFENEQFF. The CDR3 DNA sequence: TGTGCCAGTAGGGAACTCTTTGAGAATGAGCAGTTCTTC.

The chain joins TRBV4-1 to TRBJ1-1; D perhaps matches TRBD1 (5 bases). V dropped 0 bases and J dropped 11 bases, with 13 bases sitting between them. Germline V lookup: CDR1 MGHRA, CDR2 YSYEKL. CDR3 length equals 13 residues. CDR3 sequence (DNA): TGCGCCAGCAGCCAAGAGGGACGGAGAGGGGCTTTCTTT. Translated, it gives CASSQEGRRGAFF.

The chain links TRBV12-3 or TRBV12-4 to TRBJ2-1; D is perhaps TRBD1 or TRBD2 (5 bases each). Trimming stripped 1 base from V and 0 bases from J, with 10 bases between. The CDR3 has 16 residues. CDR3 sequence (DNA): TGTGCCAGCAGTTTAGTGGGACCGAGCTCCTACAATGAGCAGTTCTTC. This encodes CASSLVGPSSYNEQFF.

V usage is TRBV24-1 and J usage is TRBJ2-1; D unresolved. This CDR3 has 16 residues. Germline CDR1 and CDR2: KGHDR and SFDVKD. V was shortened by 4 bases and J by 0 bases, with 12 bases between the two germline ends. The chain's CDR3 is CATSDRHSNSYNEQFF. The CDR3 DNA reads TGTGCCACCAGTGACCGCCACAGCAACTCCTACAATGAGCAGTTCTTC.

CDR3 coding DNA: TGTGCCTGGAGAGCCCCGGGACAGGGAAGTTTAGTTGGTTACGAGCAGTACTTC. Its translation is CAWRAPGQGSLVGYEQYF. The chain carries TRBV30 and TRBJ2-7; 9 nucleotides agree with TRBD1. Trimming cost V 3 bases and J 4 bases; bases outside gene matches: 19. CDR3 size: 18 residues. From germline, CDR1 is GTSNPN and CDR2 SVGIG (reference sequence).

CDR3 DNA: TGCAGCGTTGAAGATCAGGGGAACACTGAAGCTTTCTTT. Translated, it gives CSVEDQGNTEAFF. V is TRBV29-1 and J is TRBJ1-1; possible D gene TRBD1, 5 bases. Germline CDR1 reads SQVTM; CDR2 reads ANQGSEA. The CDR3 consists of 13 residues. Trimming removed 0 bases from V and 1 base from J, with 6 bases in between.

J is TRBJ2-7 and V is TRBV30; D is undetermined. V lost 5 bases and J 2 bases, leaving 10 bases between the germline ends. CDR1 is GTSNPN, CDR2 SVGIG, per germline (reference sequence). The CDR3 runs 12 residues. CDR3 coding DNA: TGTGCCTGGGCTAGTTCGACCTACGAGCAGTACTTC. Amino acids: CAWASSTYEQYF.

The chain joins TRBV29-1 to TRBJ1-1; perhaps TRBD1 as D (5 bases). The CDR3 runs 12 residues. Germline CDR1 is SQVTM and CDR2 is ANQGSEA. Trimming cost V 3 bases and J 4 bases, with 9 bases left between them. This CDR3 is CSVDGGITEAFF. In nucleotides, the CDR3 is TGCAGCGTTGACGGGGGGATCACTGAAGCTTTCTTT.

This chain uses TRBV30 with TRBJ1-5; possible D gene TRBD1, 5 bases. Germline-derived CDR1 and CDR2 are GTSNPN and SVGIG (reference sequence). V was trimmed by 0 bases and J by 14 bases, leaving 11 bases between them. The CDR3 consists of 11 residues. The CDR3 region is CAWSVRGIKHF. The CDR3, as DNA: TGTGCCTGGAGTGTACGGGGCATCAAGCATTTT.

The chain combines TRBV7-3 with TRBJ2-2; 9 nucleotides agree with TRBD1. Germline V CDR1 and CDR2: SGHTA, FQGTGA. The length of the CDR3 is 15 residues. Trimming removed 5 bases from V and 3 bases from J; junction bases left unmatched: 4. CDR3 protein: CASSPRTGDTGELFF. The CDR3 DNA follows: TGTGCCAGCAGCCCCCGGACAGGGGACACCGGGGAGCTGTTTTTT.

V is TRBV29-1 and J is TRBJ2-2; TRBD1 matches 9 bases. The V gene's germline CDR1 is SQVTM and CDR2 ANQGSEA. The CDR3 totals 13 residues. The V and J ends lost 5 bases and 7 bases, in that order; junction bases with no gene match: 5. The CDR3 DNA follows: TGCAGCGTTTTTGGACAGGGGCACGGGGAGCTGTTTTTT. It codes for CSVFGQGHGELFF.